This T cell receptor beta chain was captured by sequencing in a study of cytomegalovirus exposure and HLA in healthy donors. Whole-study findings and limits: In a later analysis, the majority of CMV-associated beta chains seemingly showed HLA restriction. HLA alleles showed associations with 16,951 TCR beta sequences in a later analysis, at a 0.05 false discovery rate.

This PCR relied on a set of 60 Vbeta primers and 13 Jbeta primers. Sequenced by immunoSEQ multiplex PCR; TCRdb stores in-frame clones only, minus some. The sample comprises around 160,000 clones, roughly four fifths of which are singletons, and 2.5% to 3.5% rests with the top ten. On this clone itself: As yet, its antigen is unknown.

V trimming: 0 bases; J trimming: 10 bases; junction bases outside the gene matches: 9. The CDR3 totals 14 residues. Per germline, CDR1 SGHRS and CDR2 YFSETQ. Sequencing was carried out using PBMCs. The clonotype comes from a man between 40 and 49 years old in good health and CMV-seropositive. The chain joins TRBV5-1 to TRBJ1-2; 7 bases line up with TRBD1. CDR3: CASSLDRGQDNYTF. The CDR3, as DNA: TGCGCCAGCAGCTTGGACCGAGGACAGGATAACTACACCTTC.